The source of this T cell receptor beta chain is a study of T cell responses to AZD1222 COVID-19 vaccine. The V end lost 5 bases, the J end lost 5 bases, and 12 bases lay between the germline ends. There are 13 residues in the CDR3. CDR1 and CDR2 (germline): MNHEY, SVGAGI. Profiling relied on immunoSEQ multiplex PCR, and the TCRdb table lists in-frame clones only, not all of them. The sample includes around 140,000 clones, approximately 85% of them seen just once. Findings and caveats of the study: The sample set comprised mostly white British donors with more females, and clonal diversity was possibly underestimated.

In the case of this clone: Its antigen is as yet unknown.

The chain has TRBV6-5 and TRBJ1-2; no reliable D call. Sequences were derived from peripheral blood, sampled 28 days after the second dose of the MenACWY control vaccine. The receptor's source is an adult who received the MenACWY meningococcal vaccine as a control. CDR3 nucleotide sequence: TGTGCCAGCAGTCCCGCTGCCTTATATGGCTACACCTTC. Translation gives CASSPAALYGYTF.